Sequencing of this T cell receptor beta chain was carried out in a study of shared clonotypes between healthy human individuals. Study overall: The plates for each donor numbered three CD4 naive, three CD4 memory, two CD8 naive and one CD8 memory.

Germline CDR1 GTSNPN, CDR2 SVGIG (reference sequence). The CDR3 is 12 residues long. V was trimmed by 0 bases and J by 1 base, leaving 4 bases between them. CD45RO-negative, CCR7-selected cells formed the naive CD8 fraction, which excluded terminally differentiated effector memory CD45RA+ cells. Whole-study findings and limits: On the whole, naive subsets had larger estimated richness than memory subsets had.

Sequencing used immunoSEQ multiplex PCR; TCRdb keeps in-frame clones, though not all of them. The sample includes some 2.1 million clones, 90% to 95% seen only once; the top ten take about 1.6%. Note on this clone: Its target is unknown. Other DNA sequences in the same sample also yield this CDR3.

The sequenced sample was naive CD8+ T cells from PBMCs. The sequence was collected from a young man in good health. Some clones in this sample may be carry-over from other donors' samples. V usage is TRBV30 and J usage is TRBJ2-7; D is unclear. The CDR3: CAWSVTSYEQYF. CDR3 nucleotide sequence: TGTGCCTGGAGTGTCACTTCCTACGAGCAGTACTTC.